This T cell receptor beta chain was obtained from a study of blood T cell repertoires in COVID-19. Recruits, aged about 18 to 100 years, lived in 24 US areas. In the authors' methods: How many nucleated cells were present was estimated from reference gene primer amplification. Clones were sequenced by immunoSEQ multiplex PCR, and TCRdb holds only the in-frame ones, with some missing. V, J and clone size reflect that table, while D and trimming were determined from the DNA. The table has a few hundred thousand clones, roughly 87% seen once. The CDR3 runs 13 residues. Trimming cost V 3 bases and J 8 bases, with 13 bases left between them. Germline values: CDR1 LNHDA, CDR2 SQIVND (reference sequence).

The rearrangement uses TRBV19 and TRBJ1-1; D uncertain. The receptor comes from a woman in her twenties or thirties who had recovered from COVID-19. Sequenced material: PBMCs or T cells enriched from blood (not recorded which). The CDR3 sequence is CASSMRREREAFF. In DNA, the CDR3 is TGTGCCAGTAGTATGCGGAGGGAAAGGGAAGCTTTCTTT.